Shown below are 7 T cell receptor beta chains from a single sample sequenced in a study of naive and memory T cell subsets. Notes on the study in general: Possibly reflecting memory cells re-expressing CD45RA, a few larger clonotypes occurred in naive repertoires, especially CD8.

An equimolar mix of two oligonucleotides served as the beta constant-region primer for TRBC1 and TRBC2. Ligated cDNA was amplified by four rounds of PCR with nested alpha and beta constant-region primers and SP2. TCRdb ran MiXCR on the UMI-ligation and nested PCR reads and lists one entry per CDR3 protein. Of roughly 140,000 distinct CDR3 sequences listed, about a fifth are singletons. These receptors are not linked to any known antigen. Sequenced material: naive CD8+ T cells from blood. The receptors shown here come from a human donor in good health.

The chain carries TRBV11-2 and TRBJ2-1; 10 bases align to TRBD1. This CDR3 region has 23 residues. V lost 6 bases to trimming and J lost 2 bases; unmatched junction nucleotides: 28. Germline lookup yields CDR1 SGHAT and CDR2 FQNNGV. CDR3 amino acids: CASRAAGGQGKDIEQGTYNEQFF. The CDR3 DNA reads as TGTGCCAGCAGGGCCGCCGGGGGACAGGGGAAGGACATAGAGCAGGGGACCTACAATGAGCAGTTCTTC.

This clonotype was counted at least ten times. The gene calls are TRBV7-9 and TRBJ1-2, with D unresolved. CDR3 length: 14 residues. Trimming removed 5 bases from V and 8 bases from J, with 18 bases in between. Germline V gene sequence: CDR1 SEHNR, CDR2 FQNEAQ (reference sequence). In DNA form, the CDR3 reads TGTGCCAGCAGCCTCACTTCAAAAGCAGAGGGCTACACCTTC. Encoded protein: CASSLTSKAEGYTF.

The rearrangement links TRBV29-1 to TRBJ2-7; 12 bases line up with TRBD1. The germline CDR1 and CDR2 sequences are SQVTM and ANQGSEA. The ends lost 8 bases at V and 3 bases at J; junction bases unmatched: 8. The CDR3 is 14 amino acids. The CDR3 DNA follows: TGCAGCACCCGGGGGACAGGGGGCTTCTACGAGCAGTACTTC. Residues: CSTRGTGGFYEQYF.

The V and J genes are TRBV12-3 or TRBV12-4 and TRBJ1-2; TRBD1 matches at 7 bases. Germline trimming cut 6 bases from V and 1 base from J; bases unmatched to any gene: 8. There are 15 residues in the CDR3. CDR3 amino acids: CASRGWTGGNYGYTF. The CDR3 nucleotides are TGTGCCAGCAGGGGATGGACAGGTGGTAACTATGGCTACACCTTC.

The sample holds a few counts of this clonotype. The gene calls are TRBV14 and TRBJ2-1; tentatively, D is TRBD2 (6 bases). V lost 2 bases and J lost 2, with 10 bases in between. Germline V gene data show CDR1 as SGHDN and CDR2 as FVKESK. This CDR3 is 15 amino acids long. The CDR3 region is CASSQWSGAYNEQFF. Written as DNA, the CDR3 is TGTGCCAGCAGCCAATGGTCGGGGGCCTACAATGAGCAGTTCTTC.

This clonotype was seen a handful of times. The CDR3, as DNA: TGTGCCAGCAGCGCCAGGGGTTTAAGCAATCAGCCCCAGCATTTT. Protein sequence: CASSARGLSNQPQHF. The rearrangement uses TRBV6-2 or TRBV6-3 and TRBJ1-5; D perhaps matches TRBD1 (6 bases). V was cut by 6 bases and J by 1 base, with 13 bases left in between. CDR1 MNHEY and CDR2 SVGEGT come from the germline V gene. The CDR3 sequence is 15 residues long.

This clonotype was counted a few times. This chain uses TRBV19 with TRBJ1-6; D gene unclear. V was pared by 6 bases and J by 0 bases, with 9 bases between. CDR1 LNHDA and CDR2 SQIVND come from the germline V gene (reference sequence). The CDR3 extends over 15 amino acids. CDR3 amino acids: CASRLGGSYNSPLHF. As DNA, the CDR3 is TGTGCCAGTAGACTAGGAGGCTCCTATAATTCACCCCTCCACTTT. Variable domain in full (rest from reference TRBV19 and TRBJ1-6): DGGITQSPKYLFRKEGQNVTLSCEQNLNHDAMYWYRQDPGQGLRLIYYSQIVNDFQKGDIAEGYSVSREKKESFPLTVTSAQKNPTAFYLCASRLGGSYNSPLHFGNGTRLTVT.